The 20 T cell receptor beta chains presented below share a single source sample, sequenced in a study of graft-versus-host responses after intestinal transplantation. These receptors have no known antigen. Repertoires were generated with immunoSEQ multiplex PCR, while TCRdb's copy carries only in-frame clones and drops some. There are tens of thousands of clones in the sample; around 89% occur only once, and approximately 0.3% lies in the top ten. The sequenced sample was unstimulated CD4+ T cells sorted from spleen or lymph node cells, obtained before transplant. Every receptor here comes from a human donor who was the organ donor for an intestinal transplant.

This sequence joins TRBV20-1 and TRBJ1-1, with D unresolved. Germline V lookup: CDR1 DFQATT, CDR2 SNEGSKA (reference sequence). V dropped 6 bases and J dropped 1 base, with 6 bases sitting between them. This CDR3 has 11 amino acids. The CDR3 DNA follows: TGCAGTGCAGCAGGGAACACTGAAGCTTTCTTT. Translating it yields CSAAGNTEAFF.

The chain recombines TRBV5-1 with TRBJ2-1, with TRBD2 matching over 10 bases. The germline CDR1 and CDR2 sequences are SGHRS and YFSETQ. The CDR3 is 15 amino acids. The trim removed 4 bases at V and 4 bases at J, leaving 5 bases unmatched. CDR3 coding DNA: TGCGCCAGCAGCGGCGGACTAGCGGTTTACAATGAGCAGTTCTTC. Amino acid sequence: CASSGGLAVYNEQFF.

The V call is TRBV2, the J call TRBJ1-6; 10 nucleotides agree with TRBD1. The CDR3 totals 14 residues. V lost 7 bases, J lost 9 bases, and 6 bases stayed unmatched. The germline V gene encodes CDR1 SNHLY and CDR2 FYNNEI. The CDR3 bases are TGTGCCAGCAACCCGGGACAGGGGACTTCACCCCTCCACTTT. It is translated as CASNPGQGTSPLHF.

The rearrangement uses TRBV7-2 and TRBJ2-3, with D possibly TRBD2 on 6 matching bases. The CDR3 consists of 17 residues. Germline lookup yields CDR1 SGHTA and CDR2 FQGNSA. V lost 5 bases to trimming and J lost 0 bases, with 18 bases between them. The CDR3 spells CASSPRGAGFSTDTQYF. In DNA form, the CDR3 reads TGTGCCAGCAGCCCCCGGGGTGCGGGATTTAGCACAGATACGCAGTATTTT.

The genes are TRBV9 and TRBJ1-4, with unresolved D. This CDR3 region has 15 residues. Germline V gives CDR1 SGDLS, CDR2 YYNGEE. With 0 bases removed from V and 10 bases from J, the gap between germline ends came to 16 bases. The DNA for the CDR3 is TGTGCCAGCAGCGTAGGAGGTTCCTTAAACGGAAAACTGTTTTTT. It yields the protein CASSVGGSLNGKLFF.

The chain combines TRBV6-5 with TRBJ1-3; D remains ambiguous. Deletions cut 3 bases from V and 0 bases from J, with 12 bases between. Per the germline V gene, CDR1 is MNHEY and CDR2 is SVGAGI. The CDR3 contains 16 residues. The CDR3 sequence: CASSYGEGYSGNTIYF. The DNA for the CDR3 is TGTGCCAGCAGTTATGGGGAGGGATACTCTGGAAACACCATATATTTT.

This chain links TRBV4-1 with TRBJ1-5, with TRBD1 matching 7 bases. Germline assignment: CDR1 MGHRA and CDR2 YSYEKL. The CDR3 length is 17 residues. The V and J ends lost 0 bases and 6 bases, in that order; junction bases with no gene match: 11. CDR3 sequence reads: CASSQDLLAGGGQPQHF. CDR3 bases: TGCGCCAGCAGCCAAGATTTACTGGCAGGGGGAGGTCAGCCCCAGCATTTT.

This sequence joins TRBV19 and TRBJ2-5, with 7 bases matching TRBD1. Unmatched junction bases numbered 4, after V lost 4 bases and J lost 5 bases. The germline V gene encodes CDR1 LNHDA and CDR2 SQIVND (reference sequence). CDR3 length equals 13 residues. The CDR3 loop reads CASSTSRGETQYF. Written as DNA, the CDR3 is TGTGCCAGTAGTACTTCCAGGGGGGAGACCCAGTACTTC. The full variable domain, its missing parts supplied by reference TRBV19 and TRBJ2-5, is DGGITQSPKYLFRKEGQNVTLSCEQNLNHDAMYWYRQDPGQGLRLIYYSQIVNDFQKGDIAEGYSVSREKKESFPLTVTSAQKNPTAFYLCASSTSRGETQYFGPGTRLLVL.

The chain links TRBV27 to TRBJ1-1; tentatively, D is TRBD1 (5 bases). Trimming left V 5 bases short and J 4 bases short, with 14 bases between. Looked up from germline, CDR1 is MNHEY and CDR2 is SMNVEV (reference sequence). The CDR3 consists of 14 residues. The DNA for the CDR3 is TGTGCCAGCAGTGGGAGGGGCCCGAGCACTGAAGCTTTCTTT. Translated: CASSGRGPSTEAFF.

There are a few counts of this clone. V is TRBV4-1 and J is TRBJ2-1; D is perhaps TRBD2 (7 bases). The CDR3 sequence is 17 residues long. CDR1 and CDR2 (germline): MGHRA, YSYEKL. V lost 1 base and J lost 4, with 17 bases in between. CDR3 in DNA: TGCGCCAGCAGCCAAGTGGCCTCGGCGGGGGCGTACAATGAGCAGTTCTTC. Protein: CASSQVASAGAYNEQFF.

In regard to this clone: The same CDR3 can be traced to other DNA sequences in this sample. The DNA for the CDR3 is TGTGCCAGCAGCCCGGGAGATCAGCCCCAGCATTTT. Translated: CASSPGDQPQHF. The genes are TRBV7-2 and TRBJ1-5; no clear D gene. V was shortened by 5 bases and J by 5 bases, with 7 bases between the two germline ends. Germline lookup yields CDR1 SGHTA and CDR2 FQGNSA. This CDR3 has 12 amino acids.

The chain is built from TRBV30 and TRBJ1-2; D is unclear. The ends were cut back, 1 base at V and 2 bases at J, with 11 bases in the middle. The length of the CDR3 is 14 residues. Germline V gene data show CDR1 as GTSNPN and CDR2 as SVGIG (reference sequence). The CDR3 DNA follows: TGTGCCTGGAGTGGAACTACCCCCAACTATGGCTACACCTTC. Its translation: CAWSGTTPNYGYTF.

This clone occurred a few times. The rearrangement uses TRBV5-1 and TRBJ1-4, with 8 bases aligning to TRBD1. CDR1 and CDR2 from the germline V gene are SGHRS and YFSETQ. The CDR3 is 16 residues long. Trimming cost V 3 bases and J 8 bases; bases outside gene matches: 12. The CDR3 DNA reads TGCGCCAGCAGCTGGGGACAGGCTAATAGGGACGAAAAACTGTTTTTT. Its translation: CASSWGQANRDEKLFF.

This rearrangement joins TRBV5-4 to TRBJ2-6, with D unresolved. From germline, CDR1 is SGHNT and CDR2 YYREEE (reference sequence). This CDR3 has 16 amino acids. The V end lost 1 base, the J end lost 2 bases, and 10 bases lay between the germline ends. CDR3 protein: CASSLFQYTGANVLTF. CDR3 nucleotide sequence: TGTGCCAGCAGCTTGTTTCAGTATACTGGGGCCAACGTCCTGACTTTC.

The J gene is TRBJ2-7, the V gene TRBV2; 9 bases align to TRBD1. This CDR3 has 15 residues. V was clipped by 6 bases and J by 2 bases; unmatched bases: 8. The V gene's germline CDR1 is SNHLY and CDR2 FYNNEI. CDR3 sequence: CASRGRTGVAYEQYF. DNA for the CDR3: TGTGCCAGCAGAGGGAGGACAGGGGTGGCCTACGAGCAGTACTTC.

The CDR3 coding sequence is TGCGCCAGCGGGGCTAGCGGGAGCCAGGGACAAGAGACCCAGTACTTC. Protein sequence: CASGASGSQGQETQYF. This rearrangement joins TRBV10-1 to TRBJ2-5; 10 bases fit TRBD2. The CDR3 contains 16 residues. Per germline, CDR1 WNHNN and CDR2 SYGVQD (reference sequence). V shed 8 bases, J shed 2 bases, and the junction held 11 bases outside the gene matches.

This clone has just one count. The chain has TRBV11-3 and TRBJ2-3; 7 nucleotides agree with TRBD1. CDR1 SGHNT and CDR2 YENEEA come from the germline V gene. This CDR3 comprises 15 residues. The junction had 6 bases not matched to a gene; V was cut back by 1 base and J by 5 bases. The CDR3 DNA reads as TGTGCCAGCAGCTTAGGCCGGACAGGACAAGATACGCAGTATTTT. Encoded protein: CASSLGRTGQDTQYF.

The rearrangement uses TRBV5-6 and TRBJ2-6; TRBD1 matches 7 bases. V shed 4 bases, J shed 3 bases, and the junction held 7 bases outside the gene matches. This CDR3 region has 16 residues. In germline, CDR1 is SGHDT, CDR2 YYEEEE. The CDR3 loop is CASSQGVRDGANVLTF. DNA for the CDR3: TGTGCCAGCAGCCAGGGGGTTAGGGATGGGGCCAACGTCCTGACTTTC.

J is TRBJ2-3 and V is TRBV5-5; possibly TRBD2 for D (6 bases). There are 14 residues in the CDR3. V lost 0 bases and J lost 4, with 9 bases in between. Germline CDR1 SGHKS, CDR2 YYEKEE (reference sequence). The CDR3 sequence: CASSLGGAPDTQYF. The CDR3, as DNA: TGTGCCAGCAGCTTGGGCGGGGCCCCAGATACGCAGTATTTT.

The genes are TRBV4-2 and TRBJ2-4, with a possible D match to TRBD2 (6 bases). CDR1 and CDR2 (germline): LGHNA, YNFKEQ. Trimming removed 5 bases at V and 0 bases at J, with 14 bases between. The CDR3 has 16 amino acids. CDR3 sequence (DNA): TGTGCCAGCAGCGGCGGGGACTTTCTAGCCAAAAACATTCAGTACTTC. This translates into CASSGGDFLAKNIQYF.